One sample yielded the 19 T cell receptor beta chains listed below, sequenced in a study of OX40 agonist ivuxolimab in advanced cancers. To prepare the library, the immunoSEQ multiplex PCR assay was applied. In its TCRdb copy, this immuneACCESS table keeps in-frame sequences only and misses some clones. Where compared with another copy, unresolved V genes explain less than half of these, and the others have no known cause. The sample table lists 55,000 to 75,000 clones, approximately 78% of them with a count of one. The ten largest clones take up about 5% of the sample. The input for sequencing was CD4+ or CD8+ T cells sorted from blood, taken in a trial of the OX40 agonist ivuxolimab. All receptors derive from an adult with an advanced solid tumor such as melanoma, head and neck, liver or kidney cancer.

In this sample, this clone turned up a few times. Since a much larger clone is just one base distant, this may be a read error. This specimen includes other DNA sequences encoding the same CDR3. This rearrangement joins TRBV7-2 to TRBJ2-7; D remains unclear. CDR3 size: 11 residues. V lost 3 bases to trimming and J lost 4 bases, with 4 bases between them. Germline lookup yields CDR1 SGHTA and CDR2 FQGNSA. This CDR3 reads CASSFLYEQYF. Written as DNA, the CDR3 is TGTGCCAGCAGCTTCCTTTACGAGCAGTACTTC. Using reference TRBV7-2 and TRBJ2-7 for the parts outside the CDR3, the full variable domain is GAGVSQSPSNKVTEKGKDVELRCDPISGHTALYWYRQSLGQGLEFLIYFQGNSAPDKSGLPSDRFSAERTGGSVSTLTIQRTQQEDSAVYLCASSFLYEQYFGPGTRLTVT.

This chain links TRBV4-3 with TRBJ1-1, with a tentative D call TRBD1 (6 bases). V was shortened by 2 bases and J by 4 bases, with 14 bases between the two germline ends. CDR3 length: 15 residues. Germline values: CDR1 LGHNA, CDR2 YSLEER. DNA of the CDR3: TGCGCCAGCAGCCAAAAATACACAGGGTTCACTGAAGCTTTCTTT. Its translation: CASSQKYTGFTEAFF.

The chain couples TRBV27 to TRBJ1-6, with a weak D call TRBD1 (5 bases). V dropped 7 bases and J dropped 9 bases, with 16 bases sitting between them. The CDR3 is made up of 14 amino acids. Looked up from germline, CDR1 is MNHEY and CDR2 is SMNVEV (reference sequence). CDR3 protein: CASNPTDGGSPLHF. CDR3 coding DNA: TGTGCCAGCAACCCGACAGACGGAGGTTCACCCCTCCACTTT.

The genes are TRBV4-1 and TRBJ2-1, with 13 bases lining up with TRBD2. The germline CDR1 and CDR2 sequences are MGHRA and YSYEKL. The J segment lost 8 bases and the V segment lost 3 bases, leaving 7 bases of the junction unmatched. The CDR3 contains 16 residues. CDR3 DNA: TGCGCCAGCAGCCACGGGTGGACTAGCGGGGGAGATGAGCAGTTCTTC. Amino acids: CASSHGWTSGGDEQFF.

V is TRBV19 and J is TRBJ1-3; the D is unclear. V lost 6 bases and J 2 bases, leaving 8 bases between the germline ends. This CDR3 is 13 amino acids long. Germline CDR1 and CDR2: LNHDA and SQIVND (reference sequence). CDR3 amino acids: CASRTSAGNTIYF. CDR3 sequence (DNA): TGTGCCAGTAGAACAAGTGCTGGAAACACCATATATTTT.

V gene TRBV5-1 combines with J gene TRBJ1-1; D not resolved. The CDR3 is 13 residues long. Germline V lookup: CDR1 SGHRS, CDR2 YFSETQ. V lost 4 bases, J lost 5 bases, and 12 bases lay in between. CDR3 sequence reads: CASSLRKETEAFF. The CDR3 DNA follows: TGCGCCAGCAGCCTAAGGAAGGAGACTGAAGCTTTCTTT.

Only one count was recorded for this clone. The V and J genes are TRBV4-3 and TRBJ1-1; 8 nucleotides line up with TRBD1. This CDR3 has 15 amino acids. CDR1 is LGHNA and CDR2 is YSLEER in the germline V gene. V gave up 3 bases and J gave up 3 bases; unmatched junction bases: 6. Here the CDR3 DNA reads TGCGCCAGCAGCCATCCCCAGGGGGCGTACACTGAAGCTTTCTTT. This translates into CASSHPQGAYTEAFF.

There are a few counts of this clone. This chain connects TRBV6-6 to TRBJ1-5; 8 positions match TRBD1. The CDR3 extends over 13 amino acids. The germline V gene has CDR1 MNHNY and CDR2 SVGAGI (reference sequence). V was pared by 11 bases and J by 6 bases, with 9 bases of the junction left unmatched. CDR3 nucleotides: TGTGCCGGACGACAGGGGCTGGGTCAGCCCCAGCATTTT. This encodes CAGRQGLGQPQHF.

The chain uses TRBV5-8 and TRBJ2-5, with TRBD2 as a possible D gene (6 bases). The V gene lost 6 bases and the J gene lost 3 bases, with 24 bases spanning the gap. Germline CDR1 reads SGHTS; CDR2 reads YDEGEE. The CDR3 is 17 amino acids. The CDR3 coding sequence is TGTGCCAGCACCAGACCCATGTCGGGGGTCCCTAAAGAGACCCAGTACTTC. Amino acids: CASTRPMSGVPKETQYF.

The rearrangement uses TRBV4-1 and TRBJ1-1, with a tentative D call TRBD1 (6 bases). V lost 1 base and J lost 1, with 7 bases in between. The germline gives CDR1 MGHRA, CDR2 YSYEKL. This CDR3 is built from 14 residues. CDR3 sequence reads: CASSQVGGNTEAFF. The CDR3 nucleotides are TGCGCCAGCAGCCAAGTAGGGGGGAACACTGAAGCTTTCTTT.

This sequence joins TRBV21-1 and TRBJ1-5. TRBV21-1 is a documented pseudogene. The CDR3 covers 18 residues. In DNA, the CDR3 is TGTGCCAGCAGCAAAGAATTAAGCTTAAAGCTATCCAATCAGCCCCAGCATTTT. Amino acid sequence: CASSKELSLKLSNQPQHF.

The chain combines TRBV29-1 with TRBJ2-7; D gene unclear. This CDR3 comprises 13 residues. The germline CDR1 and CDR2 sequences are SQVTM and ANQGSEA. Trimming cost V 7 bases and J 4 bases, with 17 bases left between them. For the CDR3, the DNA is TGCAGCGCCGTAGGGTCCTCCCGTTACGAGCAGTACTTC. The encoded protein is CSAVGSSRYEQYF.

The chain recombines TRBV10-3 with TRBJ2-5; either TRBD1 or TRBD2 may supply D (5 bases each). Trimming pared 7 bases from V and 1 base from J, leaving 10 bases between. The CDR3 sequence is 13 residues long. Germline lookup yields CDR1 ENHRY and CDR2 SYGVKD. CDR3 protein: CAIKPGPQETQYF. CDR3 in DNA: TGTGCCATCAAACCGGGACCCCAAGAGACCCAGTACTTC.

This chain connects TRBV11-3 to TRBJ1-1; 8 nucleotides match TRBD1. CDR3 length equals 16 residues. The ends lost 1 base at V and 5 bases at J; junction bases unmatched: 9. Germline CDR1 and CDR2: SGHNT and YENEEA. In nucleotides, the CDR3 is TGTGCCAGCAGCTTAGGGACAGGGCTGTCGGGAACTGAAGCTTTCTTT. This encodes CASSLGTGLSGTEAFF.

The chain joins TRBV30 to TRBJ2-1; a possible D gene is TRBD1 (5 bases). CDR1 and CDR2 (germline): GTSNPN, SVGIG (reference sequence). Trimming removed 7 bases at V and 9 bases at J, with 16 bases between. CDR3 length equals 12 residues. CDR3 in amino acids: CASIRVQGEQFF. CDR3 in DNA: TGTGCCTCGATAAGGGTTCAGGGTGAGCAGTTCTTC.

The chain has TRBV2 and TRBJ1-2; tentatively, D is TRBD1 (6 bases). V gave up 0 bases and J gave up 5 bases, with 16 bases separating them. The germline V gene encodes CDR1 SNHLY and CDR2 FYNNEI. The CDR3 is 16 amino acids. In DNA form, the CDR3 reads TGTGCCAGCAGTGAAGCCAAGGGGGGCAGAGGGTATGGCTACACCTTC. Protein: CASSEAKGGRGYGYTF. The full variable domain, with the rest looked up from reference TRBV2 and TRBJ1-2, is EPEVTQTPSHQVTQMGQEVILRCVPISNHLYFYWYRQILGQKVEFLVSFYNNEISEKSEIFDDQFSVERPDGSNFTLKIRSTKLEDSAMYFCASSEAKGGRGYGYTFGSGTRLTVV.

The chain links TRBV7-9 to TRBJ2-3, with 7 bases that match TRBD2. The CDR3 consists of 14 residues. CDR1 and CDR2 (germline): SEHNR, FQNEAQ (reference sequence). Unmatched junction bases numbered 7, after V lost 7 bases and J lost 3 bases. The CDR3, as DNA: TGTGCCAGCATCCAAAGCGGGGTGACAGATACGCAGTATTTT. Protein: CASIQSGVTDTQYF.

Points on this clone: The same CDR3 also results from other DNA sequences found in this sample. The CDR3 nucleotides are TGTGCCAGCTCAGCCTCCGGGGAGACCCAGTACTTC. As protein: CASSASGETQYF. V gene TRBV18 combines with J gene TRBJ2-5, with D unresolved. Trimming left V 5 bases short and J 5 bases short, with 9 bases between. This CDR3 region has 12 residues. CDR1 is KGHSH, CDR2 LQKENI, per germline.

The chain recombines TRBV5-1 with TRBJ1-1; D remains unclear. Germline values: CDR1 SGHRS, CDR2 YFSETQ. The CDR3 totals 14 residues. V was trimmed by 2 bases and J by 7 bases, leaving 15 bases between them. CDR3 sequence (DNA): TGCGCCAGCAGCTTAGAGGGCGTCGACGGTGAAGCTTTCTTT. This sequence encodes CASSLEGVDGEAFF. Full variable domain (remainder filled in from reference TRBV5-1 and TRBJ1-1): KAGVTQTPRYLIKTRGQQVTLSCSPISGHRSVSWYQQTPGQGLQFLFEYFSETQRNKGNFPGRFSGRQFSNSRSEMNVSTLELGDSALYLCASSLEGVDGEAFFGQGTRLTVV.